The source of this TCR beta chain is a study of T cell changes during pregnancy in multiple sclerosis. The germline CDR1 and CDR2 sequences are SGHRS and YFSETQ. The CDR3 loop spans 19 amino acids. The germline V and J ends were trimmed by 1 base and 4 bases, with 26 bases remaining between them. Profiling relied on immunoSEQ multiplex PCR, and the TCRdb table lists in-frame clones only, not all of them. The sample contains 55,000 to 70,000 clones, roughly 87% of which appear only once. The sample was peripheral blood, taken in the first trimester of pregnancy. The TCR originated in a female donor with multiple sclerosis, enrolled in a pregnancy study. The gene calls are TRBV5-1 and TRBJ2-5; possible D gene TRBD2, 7 bases. The DNA of the CDR3 is TGCGCCAGCAGCTTGAAGAAACAATTTCGGGGGGCGTCGGGAGAGACCCAGTACTTC. Translating it yields CASSLKKQFRGASGETQYF.